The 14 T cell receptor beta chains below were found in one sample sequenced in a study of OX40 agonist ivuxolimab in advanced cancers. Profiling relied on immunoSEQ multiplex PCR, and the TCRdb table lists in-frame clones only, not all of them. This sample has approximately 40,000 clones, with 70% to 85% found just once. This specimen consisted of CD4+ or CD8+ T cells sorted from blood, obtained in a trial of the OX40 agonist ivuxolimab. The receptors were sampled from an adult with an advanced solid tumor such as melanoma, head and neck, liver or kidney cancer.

The DNA for the CDR3 is TGTGCCAGTACCCGGACTAGCGGTCGAAAAGAGACCCAGTACTTC. It yields the protein CASTRTSGRKETQYF. This rearrangement joins TRBV19 to TRBJ2-5; TRBD2 agrees at 10 bases. V gave up 7 bases and J gave up 3 bases; unmatched junction bases: 8. Germline V gene sequence: CDR1 LNHDA, CDR2 SQIVND (reference sequence). The CDR3 covers 15 residues.

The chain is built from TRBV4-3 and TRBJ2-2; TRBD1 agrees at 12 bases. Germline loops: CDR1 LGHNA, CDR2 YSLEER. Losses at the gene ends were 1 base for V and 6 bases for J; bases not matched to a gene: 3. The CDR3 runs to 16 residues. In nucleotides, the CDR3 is TGCGCCAGCAGCCAAGCCGGGGACAGGGGGCCCGGGGAGCTGTTTTTT. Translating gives CASSQAGDRGPGELFF.

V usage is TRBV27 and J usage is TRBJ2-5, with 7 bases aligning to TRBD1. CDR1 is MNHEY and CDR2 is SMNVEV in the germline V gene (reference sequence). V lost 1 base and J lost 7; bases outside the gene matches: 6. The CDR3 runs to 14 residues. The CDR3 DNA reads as TGTGCCAGCAGTTTATGGGACAGACGGGGGACCCAGTACTTC. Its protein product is CASSLWDRRGTQYF.

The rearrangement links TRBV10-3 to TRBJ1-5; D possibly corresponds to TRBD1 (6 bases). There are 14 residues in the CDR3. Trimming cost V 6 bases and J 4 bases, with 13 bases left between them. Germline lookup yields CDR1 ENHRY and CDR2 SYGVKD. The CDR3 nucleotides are TGTGCCATCAGCCCCGAGGGGGTAAATCAGCCCCAGCATTTT. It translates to CAISPEGVNQPQHF.

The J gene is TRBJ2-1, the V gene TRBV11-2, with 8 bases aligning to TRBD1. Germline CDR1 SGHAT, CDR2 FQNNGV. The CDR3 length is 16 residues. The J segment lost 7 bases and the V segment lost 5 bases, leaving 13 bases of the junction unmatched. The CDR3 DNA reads TGTGCCAGCAGCCCCCCCAGGGGCAGGGGGCCGAATGAGCAGTTCTTC. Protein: CASSPPRGRGPNEQFF.

The CDR3 loop reads CASRPWGQNTDTQYF. DNA of the CDR3: TGTGCCAGCAGACCCTGGGGACAGAACACAGATACGCAGTATTTT. The chain links TRBV6-5 to TRBJ2-3, with TRBD1 matching 7 bases. The CDR3 has 15 residues. J lost 2 bases, V lost 6 bases, and 8 bases had no gene match. Looked up from germline, CDR1 is MNHEY and CDR2 is SVGAGI.

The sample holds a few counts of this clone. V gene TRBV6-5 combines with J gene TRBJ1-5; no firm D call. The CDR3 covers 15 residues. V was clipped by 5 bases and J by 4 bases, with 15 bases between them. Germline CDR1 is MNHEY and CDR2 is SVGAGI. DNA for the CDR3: TGTGCCAGCAGTCGCTACGGGGATGCGAATCAGCCCCAGCATTTT. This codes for CASSRYGDANQPQHF.

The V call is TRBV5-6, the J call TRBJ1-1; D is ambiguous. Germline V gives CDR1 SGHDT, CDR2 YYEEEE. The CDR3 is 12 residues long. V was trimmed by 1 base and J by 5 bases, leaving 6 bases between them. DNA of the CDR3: TGTGCCAGCAGCTTGCTGGGGACTGAAGCTTTCTTT. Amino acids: CASSLLGTEAFF.

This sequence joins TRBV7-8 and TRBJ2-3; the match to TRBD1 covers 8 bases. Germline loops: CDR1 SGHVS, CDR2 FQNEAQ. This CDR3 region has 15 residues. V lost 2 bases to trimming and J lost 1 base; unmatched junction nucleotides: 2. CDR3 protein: CASSLQGAGTDTQYF. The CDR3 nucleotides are TGTGCCAGCAGCTTACAGGGGGCTGGCACAGATACGCAGTATTTT.

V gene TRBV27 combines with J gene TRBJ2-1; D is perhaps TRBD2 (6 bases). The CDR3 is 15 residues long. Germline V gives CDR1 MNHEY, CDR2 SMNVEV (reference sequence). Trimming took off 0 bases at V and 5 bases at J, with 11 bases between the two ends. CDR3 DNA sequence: TGTGCCAGCAGTTTATCTGGGGGGTGGAACAATGAGCAGTTCTTC. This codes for CASSLSGGWNNEQFF.

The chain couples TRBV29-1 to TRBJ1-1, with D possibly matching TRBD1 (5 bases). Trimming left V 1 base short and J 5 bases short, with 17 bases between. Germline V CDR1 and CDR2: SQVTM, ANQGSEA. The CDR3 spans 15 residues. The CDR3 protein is CSVEGTEAGGTEAFF. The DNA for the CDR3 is TGCAGCGTTGAAGGGACGGAGGCCGGGGGAACTGAAGCTTTCTTT.

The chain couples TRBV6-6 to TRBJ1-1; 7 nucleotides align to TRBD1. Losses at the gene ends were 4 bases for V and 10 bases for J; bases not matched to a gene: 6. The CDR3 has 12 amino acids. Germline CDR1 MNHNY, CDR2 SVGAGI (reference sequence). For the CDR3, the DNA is TGTGCCAGCAGTTCACAGGGGAAGGCAGCTTTCTTT. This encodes CASSSQGKAAFF.

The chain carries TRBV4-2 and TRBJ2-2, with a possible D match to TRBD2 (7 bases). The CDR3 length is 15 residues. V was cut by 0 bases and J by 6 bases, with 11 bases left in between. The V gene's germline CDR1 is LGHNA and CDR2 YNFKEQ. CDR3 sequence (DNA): TGTGCCAGCAGCCAAGATTGGGAGGGGGCCGGGGAGCTGTTTTTT. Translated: CASSQDWEGAGELFF.

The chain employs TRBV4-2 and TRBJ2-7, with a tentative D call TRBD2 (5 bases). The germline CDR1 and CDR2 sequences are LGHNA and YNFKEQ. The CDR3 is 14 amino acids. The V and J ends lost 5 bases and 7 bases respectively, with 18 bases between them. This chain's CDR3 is CASSMDSGLREQYF. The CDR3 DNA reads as TGTGCCAGCAGCATGGACTCTGGGCTTCGGGAGCAGTACTTC.